This TCR beta chain came from a study of CD8 T cells in Susac syndrome. Random hexamers were used to reverse transcribe the RNA input (about 0.45 to 1 ug). TCRdb passed the immunoSEQ multiplex PCR reads through MiXCR, listing each CDR3 protein once. The table records 200,000 to 250,000 distinct CDR3 sequences, approximately 95% of them present only once. CDR3 length equals 13 residues. Trimming cost V 3 bases and J 4 bases, with 9 bases left between them. Germline values: CDR1 KGHSH, CDR2 LQKENI. Findings and limits, study-wide: As the study acknowledged, the number of individuals who were part of its TCR sequencing and HLA analysis was relatively small.

With respect to this clonotype: No antigen is known for it.

The chain recombines TRBV18 with TRBJ2-5; unclear D gene. The sequencing sample was made of CD4+ T cells from PBMCs. The clonotype originates from a human donor with multiple sclerosis. In nucleotides, the CDR3 is TGTGCCAGCTCACCCCCGACCCGAGAGACCCAGTACTTC. This codes for CASSPPTRETQYF. Combining the CDR3 with reference TRBV18 and TRBJ2-5 gives the whole variable domain NAGVMQNPRHLVRRRGQEARLRCSPMKGHSHVYWYRQLPEEGLKFMVYLQKENIIDESGMPKERFSAEFPKEGPSILRIQQVVRGDSAAYFCASSPPTRETQYFGPGTRLLVL.